This TCR beta chain came from a study of control samples from healthy donors and cancer patients. V lost 6 bases to trimming and J lost 1 base, with 10 bases between them. Germline V gene lookup returns CDR1 LNHDA and CDR2 SQIVND (reference sequence). CDR3 size: 13 residues. TCRdb keeps only in-frame clones here, not all; method: immunoSEQ multiplex PCR. The sample contains tens of thousands of clones, about 88% of which appear only once. The chain combines TRBV19 with TRBJ2-7; D might be TRBD2 (5 bases). Sample: PBMCs. The receptor comes from a woman aged 40 to 50 with lung cancer. The CDR3 region has the DNA TGTGCCAGTAGCGGACCGGGGTCCTACGAGCAGTACTTC. Residues: CASSGPGSYEQYF. Based on the CDR3 plus reference TRBV19 and TRBJ2-7, the full variable domain is DGGITQSPKYLFRKEGQNVTLSCEQNLNHDAMYWYRQDPGQGLRLIYYSQIVNDFQKGDIAEGYSVSREKKESFPLTVTSAQKNPTAFYLCASSGPGSYEQYFGPGTRLTVT.